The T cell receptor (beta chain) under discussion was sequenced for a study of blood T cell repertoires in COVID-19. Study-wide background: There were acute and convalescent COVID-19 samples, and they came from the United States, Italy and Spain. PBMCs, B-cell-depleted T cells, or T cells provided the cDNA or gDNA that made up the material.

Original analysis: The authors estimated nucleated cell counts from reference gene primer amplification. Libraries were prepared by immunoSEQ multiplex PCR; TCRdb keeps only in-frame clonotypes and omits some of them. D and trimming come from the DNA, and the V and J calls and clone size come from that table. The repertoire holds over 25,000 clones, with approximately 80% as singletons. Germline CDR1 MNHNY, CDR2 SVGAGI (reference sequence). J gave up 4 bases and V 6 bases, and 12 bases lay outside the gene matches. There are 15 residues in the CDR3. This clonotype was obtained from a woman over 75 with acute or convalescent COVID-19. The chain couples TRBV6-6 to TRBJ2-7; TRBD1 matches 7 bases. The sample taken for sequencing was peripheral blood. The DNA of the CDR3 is TGTGCCAGCAGCTCCGGAGCCGGGACAGCATACGAGCAGTACTTC. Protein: CASSSGAGTAYEQYF.